One T cell receptor (beta chain) is described in this entry. The sample belongs to a study of shared T cell receptors in the human thymus. TCRdb's table, derived via immunoSEQ multiplex PCR, lists solely in-frame clones and lacks some. Of approximately 730,000 clones detected, around 85% appear once; the ten largest clones hold approximately 0.01%. This sample was shared with a second study, whose subject was human thymus T cells. That report notes: What appeared biased in thymic and blood repertoires was the usage of V and J genes. Related research examined unrelated individuals and reported that their thymic repertoires overlapped highly.

The material sequenced was thymocytes. This clonotype was obtained from a girl in the first two years of life with a congenital heart defect.

The CDR3 loop reads CASSDRGLSTDTQYF. In DNA form, the CDR3 reads TGTGCCAGCAGTGACAGGGGACTGAGCACAGATACGCAGTATTTT. The chain has TRBV6-4 and TRBJ2-3; D may be TRBD2 (6 bases). This CDR3 region has 15 residues. V was clipped by 2 bases and J by 0 bases, with 9 bases between them. Germline V gene sequence: CDR1 MRHNA, CDR2 SNTAGT.